This T cell receptor beta chain was captured by sequencing in a study of T cell changes during pregnancy in multiple sclerosis. Generated by immunoSEQ multiplex PCR, the TCRdb table keeps only in-frame clones and is missing some. The sample records tens of thousands of clones, about 90% being singletons. CDR3 size: 15 residues. Unmatched junction bases numbered 4, after V lost 5 bases and J lost 2 bases. Germline CDR1 SNHLY, CDR2 FYNNEI. The source is a female donor in good health, enrolled as a control in a pregnancy study. The input for sequencing was CD4+ T cells from peripheral blood mononuclear cells, taken after pregnancy. The chain has TRBV2 and TRBJ2-1; 9 nucleotides align to TRBD1. CDR3 nucleotides: TGTGCCAGCAGTCCACAGGGGGCGGCCTACAATGAGCAGTTCTTC. Its protein is CASSPQGAAYNEQFF. Together with reference TRBV2 and TRBJ2-1, the CDR3 gives the full variable domain: EPEVTQTPSHQVTQMGQEVILRCVPISNHLYFYWYRQILGQKVEFLVSFYNNEISEKSEIFDDQFSVERPDGSNFTLKIRSTKLEDSAMYFCASSPQGAAYNEQFFGPGTRLTVL.